This is a list of T cell receptor beta chains from one sample in a study of shared clonotypes between healthy human individuals. The data were produced by immunoSEQ multiplex PCR, yet TCRdb's version contains in-frame clones alone and is incomplete. The table has around 1.9 million clones, 93% seen once. The material sequenced was naive CD8+ T cells from PBMCs. All receptors derive from a man between 18 and 29 years old in good health. Some clones in this sample may be carry-over from other donors' samples. The CDR3 runs from the conserved cysteine through the conserved F or W. The D gene is left open where the match is weak. Clone size is not always given. Where it is, it says once, few, many or a class for expanded clones.

once	TRBJ2-1	TRBV5-1	TRBD2	TGCGCCAGCAGCCTGACTAGCGACCAATCTTGGGAGCAGTTCTTC	CASSLTSDQSWEQFF
NA	TRBJ1-1	TRBV27	NA	TGTGCCAGCAGTTTATTGGGGAGAACTGAAGCTTTCTTT	CASSLLGRTEAFF
NA	TRBJ2-1	TRBV27	NA	TGTGCCAGCAGTTTAGCGCCCGGGACCAACTACAATGAGCAGTTCTTC	CASSLAPGTNYNEQFF
NA	TRBJ2-1	TRBV5-6	NA	TGTGCCAGCAGCTTGGAGGGGGCCTACAATGAGCAGTTCTTC	CASSLEGAYNEQFF
NA	TRBJ2-3	TRBV11-2	NA	TGTGCCAGCAGTCCTCTGATTGGGGGCTTCGGAGATACGCAGTATTTT	CASSPLIGGFGDTQYF
NA	TRBJ1-2	TRBV27	TRBD1	TGTGCCAGCAGACCCGGGACAGGGGAGGTTGGCTACACCTTC	CASRPGTGEVGYTF
NA	TRBJ2-7	TRBV25-1	NA	TGTGCCAGCAGTGACGGGCGGAGCGAGCAGTACTTC	CASSDGRSEQYF
NA	TRBJ2-1	TRBV9	TRBD2	TGTGCCAGCAGCGTCGGTAGCGGGAGGGCCGGGAATGAGCAGTTCTTC	CASSVGSGRAGNEQFF
NA	TRBJ2-1	TRBV4-3	TRBD2	TGCGCCAGCAGCCAGCGGGAGGCTAATGAGCAGTTCTTC	CASSQREANEQFF
NA	TRBJ2-4	TRBV2	NA	TGTGCCAGCAGTGATTGGGCCGGAACCAAAAACATTCAGTACTTC	CASSDWAGTKNIQYF
NA	TRBJ2-7	TRBV15	TRBD1	TGTGCCACCAGCCTGGGGCAGGGGGCCTACGAGCAGTACTTC	CATSLGQGAYEQYF
once	TRBJ1-2	TRBV4-1	NA	TGCGCCAGCAGCCAAGATGGCATAAACTATGGCTACACCTTC	CASSQDGINYGYTF
once	TRBJ2-7	TRBV27	TRBD1	TGTGCCAGCAGTTGGACAGGGGGTATCAACGAGCAGTACTTC	CASSWTGGINEQYF
NA	TRBJ2-3	TRBV7-6	NA	TGTGCCAGCAGCCTCGAAGCTAGCCCAGATACGCAGTATTTT	CASSLEASPDTQYF
NA	TRBJ2-7	TRBV7-6	NA	TGTGCCAGCAGCAGATCCGGGACAAACGAGCAGTACTTC	CASSRSGTNEQYF
NA	TRBJ2-5	TRBV25-1	NA	TGTGCCAGCAGCGGGCAGGAGGGACCCGCGTACCAAGAGACCCAGTACTTC	CASSGQEGPAYQETQYF
NA	TRBJ2-2	TRBV11-2	NA	TGTGCCAGCAGCTTAATTAACGGGAGAATGCCGGCCGGGGAGCTGTTTTTT	CASSLINGRMPAGELFF
NA	TRBJ2-7	TRBV19	NA	TGTGCCAGTAGTATAGCCAGGTCGATATCCTACGAGCAGTACTTC	CASSIARSISYEQYF
NA	TRBJ1-1	TRBV5-1	NA	TGCGCCAGCAGCTGGGCGGGGAACACTGAAGCTTTCTTT	CASSWAGNTEAFF
NA	TRBJ1-2	TRBV30	TRBD1	TGTGCCTGGAGTCCTACCCCAGGGGGTGGCTACACCTTC	CAWSPTPGGGYTF
NA	TRBJ2-3	TRBV7-3	NA	TGTGCCAGCAGCTTCTCGGGGCAGACCCACACAGATACGCAGTATTTT	CASSFSGQTHTDTQYF
few	TRBJ2-2	TRBV7-9	NA	TGTGCCAGCAGCTTACCATTAACCGGGGAGCTGTTTTTT	CASSLPLTGELFF
NA	TRBJ1-5	TRBV28	NA	TGTGCCAGCAGTCCTTGGAGGGGCAGACAGCCCCAGCATTTT	CASSPWRGRQPQHF
once	TRBJ2-1	TRBV25-1	NA	TGTGCCAGCAGTGGGGGGGCTGGGGACAATGAGCAGTTCTTC	CASSGGAGDNEQFF
NA	TRBJ2-2	TRBV7-9	NA	TGTGTCACTAGACAGGTGAACACCGGGGAGCTGTTTTTT	CVTRQVNTGELFF
once	TRBJ2-7	TRBV28	NA	TGTGCCAGCAGTTTACGGGGGAGTACCTACGAGCAGTACTTC	CASSLRGSTYEQYF
NA	TRBJ2-1	TRBV27	TRBD2	TGTGCCAGCAGTTGGGTGGGACTAGCGGGAGGTCGGGCCTCCTACAATGAGCAGTTCTTC	CASSWVGLAGGRASYNEQFF
NA	TRBJ2-7	TRBV7-6	NA	TGTGCCAGCAGCTTGGGCGTAGGGCCGGTGACCTACGAGCAGTACTTC	CASSLGVGPVTYEQYF
NA	TRBJ1-1	TRBV19	TRBD1	TGTGCCAGTAGTATCCCGGGACAGTTCAACACTGAAGCTTTCTTT	CASSIPGQFNTEAFF
NA	TRBJ1-2	TRBV7-9	NA	TGTGCCAGCAGCATGGTGGAGGCTGCCTATGGCTACACCTTC	CASSMVEAAYGYTF
NA	TRBJ2-7	TRBV7-8	TRBD2	TGTGCCAGCAGCTTATCGGGACTAGTGTCCTACGAGCAGTACTTC	CASSLSGLVSYEQYF
NA	TRBJ2-1	TRBV18	TRBD2	TGTGCCAGCTCACCGGGGACTAGCGGGAGGGGTAATGAGCAGTTCTTC	CASSPGTSGRGNEQFF
NA	TRBJ2-1	TRBV6-6	NA	TGTGCCAGCAGTGGACCAGGCCGGGATGAGCAGTTCTTC	CASSGPGRDEQFF
once	TRBJ2-5	TRBV7-9	NA	TGTGCCAGCAGCAAACCACTAGTCGGAAAGACCCAGTACTTC	CASSKPLVGKTQYF
NA	TRBJ2-7	TRBV29-1	NA	TGCAGCGTTGAGGGGGCAGGGGCCGTGTACGAGCAGTACTTC	CSVEGAGAVYEQYF
NA	TRBJ1-5	TRBV9	TRBD1	TGTGCCAGCAGCGGCGGGACAGGGAGGCAGCCCCAGCATTTT	CASSGGTGRQPQHF
NA	TRBJ1-6	TRBV15	NA	TGTGCCACCAGCAGGGGGGGCAGGGGTGCCCCTAATTCACCCCTCCACTTT	CATSRGGRGAPNSPLHF
once	TRBJ2-7	TRBV2	NA	TGTGCCAGCAGTGAACTGGCTTACTACGAGCAGTACTTC	CASSELAYYEQYF